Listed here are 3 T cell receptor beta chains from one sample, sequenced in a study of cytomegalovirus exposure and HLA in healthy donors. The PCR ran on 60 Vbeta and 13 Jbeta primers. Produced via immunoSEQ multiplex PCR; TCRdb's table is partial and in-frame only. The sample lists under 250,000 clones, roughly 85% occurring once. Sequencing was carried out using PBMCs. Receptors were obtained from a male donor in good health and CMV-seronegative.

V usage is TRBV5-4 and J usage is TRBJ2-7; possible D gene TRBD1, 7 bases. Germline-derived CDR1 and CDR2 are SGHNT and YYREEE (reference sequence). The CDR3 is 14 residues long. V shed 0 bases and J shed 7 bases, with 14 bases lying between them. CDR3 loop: CASSLARGEGEQYF. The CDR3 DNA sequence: TGTGCCAGCAGCTTGGCCAGGGGGGAAGGGGAGCAGTACTTC. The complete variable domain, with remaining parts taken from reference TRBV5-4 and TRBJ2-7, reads ETGVTQSPTHLIKTRGQQVTLRCSSQSGHNTVSWYQQALGQGPQFIFQYYREEENGRGNFPPRFSGLQFPNYSSELNVNALELDDSALYLCASSLARGEGEQYFGPGTRLTVT.

This CDR3 is CASSLDDVQIYEQYF. The CDR3, as DNA: TGTGCCAGCAGCTTAGACGACGTACAGATCTACGAGCAGTACTTC. The genes are TRBV7-2 and TRBJ2-7; D uncertain. Germline CDR1 SGHTA, CDR2 FQGNSA. Between the trimmed V and J ends, which lost 1 base and 3 bases, there was a span of 13 bases. The CDR3 has 15 amino acids.

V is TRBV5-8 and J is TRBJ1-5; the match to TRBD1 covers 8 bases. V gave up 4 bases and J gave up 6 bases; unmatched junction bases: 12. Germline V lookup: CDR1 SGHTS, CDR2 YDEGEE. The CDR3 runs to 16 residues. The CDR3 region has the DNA TGTGCCAGCAGCCGGACCGACAGGGGAGGAGGTCAGCCCCAGCATTTT. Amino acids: CASSRTDRGGGQPQHF.